These 21 T cell receptor beta chains were all obtained from the same sample, sequenced in a study of shared clonotypes between healthy human individuals (dated by TCRdb to about 2020). For the CD8 naive samples, CD45RO-negative cells were positively selected for CCR7, yielding a CD45RA+CCR7+ population from which TemRA cells were excluded. Library preparation employed the immunoSEQ multiplex PCR assay. TCRdb's version of the immuneACCESS table is confined to in-frame rearrangements and falls short of the full clone set. An unresolved V gene accounts for under half of the shortfall where checked; the remainder is of unknown origin. Within this sample are approximately 2,000,000 clones, with around 93% of them counted one time only. 1.5% to 2% of the sample rests with the top ten. The sample was naive CD8+ T cells from PBMCs. The cell subset or site label of this sample denotes: CD45RA+CCR7+. These receptors were taken from a man younger than 35 in good health. Some clones in this sample may be carry-over from other donors' samples.

This clone was counted a single time. The J gene is TRBJ1-2, the V gene TRBV27; 7 bases fit TRBD1. Germline V CDR1 and CDR2: MNHEY, SMNVEV (reference sequence). The CDR3 loop spans 14 amino acids. The V and J ends lost 3 bases and 5 bases, in that order; junction bases with no gene match: 6. This CDR3 reads CASSFRDSLYGYTF. CDR3 coding DNA: TGTGCCAGCAGTTTCCGGGACAGCCTTTATGGCTACACCTTC.

The CDR3 spells CASSADPRELGTEAFF. CDR3 in DNA: TGTGCCAGCAGCGCCGACCCCAGGGAGTTAGGCACTGAAGCTTTCTTT. The chain has TRBV11-2 and TRBJ1-1; maybe TRBD1 (5 bases). Germline-derived CDR1 and CDR2 are SGHAT and FQNNGV. The germline V and J ends were trimmed by 5 bases and 4 bases, with 20 bases remaining between them. The CDR3 extends over 16 amino acids.

The CDR3 nucleotides read TGTGCCAGCAGCTTAGTTGGGAATGGAAACACCATATATTTT. Its translation: CASSLVGNGNTIYF. This sequence joins TRBV7-8 and TRBJ1-3; D is uncertain. Between the trimmed V and J ends, which lost 1 base and 3 bases, there was a span of 7 bases. The CDR3 runs 14 residues. CDR1 SGHVS and CDR2 FQNEAQ come from the germline V gene.

The chain employs TRBV27 and TRBJ2-7; the D gene is possibly TRBD1 (5 bases). This CDR3 is 15 amino acids long. CDR1 is MNHEY and CDR2 is SMNVEV in the germline V gene (reference sequence). Between the trimmed V and J ends, which lost 6 bases and 1 base, there was a span of 16 bases. In nucleotides, the CDR3 is TGTGCCAGCAGCCAAGCCCAGGGCACGTCCTACGAGCAGTACTTC. This codes for CASSQAQGTSYEQYF.

This clone is a singleton in its sample. The chain is built from TRBV6-1 and TRBJ2-7; no clear D gene. The germline V and J ends were trimmed by 0 bases and 4 bases, with 13 bases remaining between them. Germline V CDR1 and CDR2: MNHNS, SASEGT. The CDR3 spans 15 residues. CDR3 sequence (DNA): TGTGCCAGCAGTGAAGCGTTTGGTTCGTGGTACGAGCAGTACTTC. Protein product: CASSEAFGSWYEQYF.

The chain is built from TRBV28 and TRBJ2-2; the D gene is possibly TRBD2 (5 bases). Germline V gene data show CDR1 as MDHEN and CDR2 as SYDVKM. This CDR3 has 20 amino acids. V was trimmed by 2 bases and J by 2 bases, leaving 24 bases between them. CDR3 sequence (DNA): TGTGCCAGCAGTTTAAGCCCAAGCACGCGGGCCAGGCGAAACACCGGGGAGCTGTTTTTT. Amino acids: CASSLSPSTRARRNTGELFF.

The J gene is TRBJ2-7, the V gene TRBV4-1; D unresolved. The CDR3 spans 15 residues. CDR1 is MGHRA and CDR2 is YSYEKL in the germline V gene. V lost 1 base to trimming and J lost 2 bases, with 12 bases between them. For the CDR3, the DNA is TGCGCCAGCAGCCAAGTGGCCAGCGATACCTACGAGCAGTACTTC. Encoded protein: CASSQVASDTYEQYF.

The gene calls are TRBV7-9 and TRBJ1-1; 8 nucleotides line up with TRBD1. This CDR3 has 16 residues. The V and J ends lost 3 bases and 4 bases, in that order; junction bases with no gene match: 10. Per the germline V gene, CDR1 is SEHNR and CDR2 is FQNEAQ (reference sequence). The chain's CDR3 is CASSFAGGASGTEAFF. The DNA of the CDR3 is TGTGCCAGCAGCTTCGCAGGGGGCGCATCAGGCACTGAAGCTTTCTTT.

J is TRBJ2-5 and V is TRBV2; 11 bases line up with TRBD2. The length of the CDR3 is 16 residues. Germline V gene lookup returns CDR1 SNHLY and CDR2 FYNNEI. V was pared by 6 bases and J by 3 bases, with 9 bases of the junction left unmatched. CDR3 DNA sequence: TGTGCCAGCAGCGTCGGCACTAGCGGGAGAAAAGAGACCCAGTACTTC. The encoded protein is CASSVGTSGRKETQYF.

The rearrangement links TRBV28 to TRBJ2-1, with 9 bases matching TRBD1. The junction had 10 bases not matched to a gene; V was cut back by 3 bases and J by 10 bases. The CDR3 is 15 residues long. From germline, CDR1 is MDHEN and CDR2 SYDVKM. The CDR3 DNA sequence: TGTGCCAGCAGTTTGTACCGGGACAGGGAACGCGAGCAGTTCTTC. It specifies CASSLYRDREREQFF.

The chain combines TRBV7-9 with TRBJ2-3, with 8 bases aligning to TRBD1. The CDR3 extends over 17 amino acids. The V gene end was trimmed by 7 bases and the J gene end by 2 bases; junction bases not matched to a gene: 14. Germline lookup yields CDR1 SEHNR and CDR2 FQNEAQ (reference sequence). CDR3 residues: CASTTAAGTGFTDTQYF. The CDR3 DNA reads as TGTGCCAGCACCACAGCGGCCGGGACAGGTTTCACAGATACGCAGTATTTT.

The gene calls are TRBV9 and TRBJ2-1, with D tentatively TRBD1 or TRBD2 (6 bases each). CDR1 and CDR2 (germline): SGDLS, YYNGEE. This CDR3 contains 15 residues. The germline V and J ends were trimmed by 3 bases and 6 bases, with 16 bases remaining between them. The CDR3 spells CASSDRDFIRNEQFF. In DNA form, the CDR3 reads TGTGCCAGCAGCGACAGGGACTTTATCCGCAATGAGCAGTTCTTC.

The V gene is TRBV27, the J gene TRBJ2-1; 7 bases are shared with TRBD1. CDR1 and CDR2 from the germline V gene are MNHEY and SMNVEV (reference sequence). The CDR3 runs 15 residues. The V gene end was trimmed by 3 bases and the J gene end by 2 bases; junction bases not matched to a gene: 4. The CDR3 region has the DNA TGTGCCAGCAGTTTGAACAGGGGTCCCTACAATGAGCAGTTCTTC. This encodes CASSLNRGPYNEQFF.

The chain links TRBV7-6 to TRBJ2-5; possibly TRBD1 for D (5 bases). The CDR3 consists of 15 residues. The germline V and J ends were trimmed by 5 bases and 2 bases, with 15 bases remaining between them. The germline V gene has CDR1 SGHVS and CDR2 FNYEAQ. Here the CDR3 DNA reads TGTGCCAGCAGCCCCTTAACAGGACGGCAAGAGACCCAGTACTTC. It yields the protein CASSPLTGRQETQYF.

The chain is built from TRBV14 and TRBJ2-2; D unclear. The CDR3 extends over 12 amino acids. Trimming removed 1 base at V and 9 bases at J, with 6 bases between. In germline, CDR1 is SGHDN, CDR2 FVKESK. This CDR3 is CASSQVLRELFF. The CDR3 nucleotides are TGTGCCAGCAGCCAAGTTTTGAGGGAGCTGTTTTTT. The full variable domain, its missing parts supplied by reference TRBV14 and TRBJ2-2, is EAGVTQFPSHSVIEKGQTVTLRCDPISGHDNLYWYRRVMGKEIKFLLHFVKESKQDESGMPNNRFLAERTGGTYSTLKVQPAELEDSGVYFCASSQVLRELFFGEGSRLTVL.

The gene calls are TRBV7-8 and TRBJ2-5; D is undetermined. The CDR3 is made up of 20 amino acids. The V and J ends lost 1 base and 1 base respectively, with 25 bases between them. Per germline, CDR1 SGHVS and CDR2 FQNEAQ. The CDR3 reads CASSLGEVLAALSAQETQYF. The CDR3 nucleotides read TGTGCCAGCAGCTTAGGGGAAGTATTGGCGGCGCTATCGGCCCAAGAGACCCAGTACTTC.

J is TRBJ2-7 and V is TRBV4-1; D uncertain. The CDR3 loop spans 14 amino acids. V was clipped by 0 bases and J by 2 bases, with 8 bases between them. CDR1 MGHRA and CDR2 YSYEKL come from the germline V gene. CDR3 coding DNA: TGCGCCAGCAGCCAAGATTTAAGGACCTACGAGCAGTACTTC. Translated: CASSQDLRTYEQYF.

The genes are TRBV2 and TRBJ2-3; 11 bases line up with TRBD2. Per germline, CDR1 SNHLY and CDR2 FYNNEI. The CDR3 spans 15 residues. V dropped 5 bases and J dropped 2; count of bases not matched to a gene: 3. This CDR3 is CASSRLAGSTDTQYF. The CDR3 nucleotides are TGTGCCAGCAGTCGACTAGCGGGATCCACAGATACGCAGTATTTT.

The rearrangement links TRBV4-1 to TRBJ1-1; no definite D call. Germline assignment: CDR1 MGHRA and CDR2 YSYEKL. This CDR3 comprises 13 residues. V lost 4 bases and J 3 bases, leaving 9 bases between the germline ends. The CDR3 DNA sequence: TGCGCCAGCAGCCTAACCCCTTACACTGAAGCTTTCTTT. It encodes CASSLTPYTEAFF.

This rearrangement joins TRBV5-6 to TRBJ2-1; 11 nucleotides match TRBD2. After removal of 0 bases from V and 9 bases from J, the junction contained 8 bases not matched to a gene. The CDR3 sequence is 16 residues long. Germline V gene lookup returns CDR1 SGHDT and CDR2 YYEEEE. The CDR3 region has the DNA TGTGCCAGCAGCTTGGGACTAGCGGGGAGAGTTGGTGAGCAGTTCTTC. As protein: CASSLGLAGRVGEQFF.

The genes are TRBV7-6 and TRBJ2-5; D unresolved. Trimming left V 5 bases short and J 4 bases short, with 11 bases between. The CDR3 loop spans 13 amino acids. Germline CDR1 SGHVS, CDR2 FNYEAQ. CDR3 coding DNA: TGTGCCAGCAGCCCGAGCCTGGGAGAGACCCAGTACTTC. Residues: CASSPSLGETQYF.